The 19 T cell receptor beta chains in this list originate from one sample, sequenced in a study of T cells in Graves' hyperthyroidism and ophthalmopathy. It was RNA transcripts that yielded the amplified TCR beta CDR3 regions. The HTBI primer set drove a first-round RT-PCR of the TCR CDR3. TCRdb called the multiplex PCR reads again in MiXCR, with one record for every CDR3 protein. Of about 640,000 distinct CDR3 sequences in the sample, around 21% were seen once. The sequenced sample was blood. These receptor sequences come from a young man with Graves' ophthalmopathy.

The J gene is TRBJ2-5, the V gene TRBV4-1; 10 nucleotides line up with TRBD2. Germline lookup yields CDR1 MGHRA and CDR2 YSYEKL. V was clipped by 0 bases and J by 4 bases; unmatched bases: 5. The CDR3 extends over 16 amino acids. CDR3 nucleotide sequence: TGCGCCAGCAGCCAAGAAATAGCGGGAGGAGGAGAGACCCAGTACTTC. It specifies CASSQEIAGGGETQYF.

This clonotype was detected only a few times. This rearrangement joins TRBV4-3 to TRBJ1-1; D is uncertain. Germline assignment: CDR1 LGHNA and CDR2 YSLEER. The CDR3 consists of 15 residues. V was clipped by 0 bases and J by 4 bases, with 12 bases between them. Written as DNA, the CDR3 is TGCGCCAGCAGCCAAGATCGGAACCCCACCACTGAAGCTTTCTTT. Protein product: CASSQDRNPTTEAFF.

In its sample, this clonotype was seen many times. This chain links TRBV12-3 or TRBV12-4 with TRBJ2-3; D ambiguous. The CDR3 loop spans 14 amino acids. Trimming stripped 1 base from V and 2 bases from J, with 7 bases between. The CDR3 region is CASSLVAATDTQYF. The CDR3 region has the DNA TGTGCCAGCAGTTTAGTGGCGGCCACAGATACGCAGTATTTT.

The rearrangement joins TRBV7-9 to TRBJ1-4, with 8 positions matching TRBD1. The V segment lost 4 bases and the J segment 6 bases; nucleotides outside the gene matches: 13. Per germline, CDR1 SEHNR and CDR2 FQNEAQ (reference sequence). This CDR3 spans 17 amino acids. DNA for the CDR3: TGTGCCAGCAGCTCCTCCGGACAGGGAACTTCCCATGAAAAACTGTTTTTT. It encodes CASSSSGQGTSHEKLFF.

This clonotype was picked up a small number of times. The V gene is TRBV7-2, the J gene TRBJ2-2; 10 bases map to TRBD2. Germline loops: CDR1 SGHTA, CDR2 FQGNSA. The CDR3 loop spans 15 amino acids. With V trimmed by 5 bases and J by 4 bases, 4 bases remained unmatched. In nucleotides, the CDR3 is TGTGCCAGCAGCGGCACTAGCGGGGTCACCGGGGAGCTGTTTTTT. Protein sequence: CASSGTSGVTGELFF.

The J gene is TRBJ1-4, the V gene TRBV6-1; 7 bases are a match to TRBD1. With V trimmed by 6 bases and J by 4 bases, 8 bases remained unmatched. In germline, CDR1 is MNHNS, CDR2 SASEGT. The CDR3 extends over 15 amino acids. The CDR3 DNA is TGTGCCAGCAGCCGCGAGGGGGCCCGTAATGAAAAACTGTTTTTT. This sequence encodes CASSREGARNEKLFF.

This clonotype appeared a few times. The genes are TRBV6-1 and TRBJ2-7; 8 bases fit TRBD1. Germline V lookup: CDR1 MNHNS, CDR2 SASEGT. This CDR3 spans 13 amino acids. The V segment lost 6 bases and the J segment 0 bases; nucleotides outside the gene matches: 1. The CDR3 DNA sequence: TGTGCCAGCAGCAGGGGGCTCTCCTACGAGCAGTACTTC. Encoded protein: CASSRGLSYEQYF.

The sample holds a few counts of this clonotype. This chain connects TRBV19 to TRBJ1-1; D is perhaps TRBD1 (6 bases). V shed 8 bases and J shed 11 bases, with 12 bases lying between them. This CDR3 comprises 10 residues. Germline CDR1 reads LNHDA; CDR2 reads SQIVND (reference sequence). The CDR3 bases are TGTGCCAGTGGACAGTCGACGGCTTTCTTT. Encoded protein: CASGQSTAFF.

This clonotype was counted ten times or more. The rearrangement links TRBV6-5 to TRBJ2-7; D is perhaps TRBD2 (6 bases). The CDR3 spans 13 residues. The germline CDR1 and CDR2 sequences are MNHEY and SVGAGI. V gave up 2 bases and J gave up 6 bases, with 11 bases separating them. CDR3 protein: CASSYAWDSEQYF. CDR3 DNA: TGTGCCAGCAGTTACGCATGGGACTCCGAGCAGTACTTC.

The table lists this clonotype with many counts. This sequence joins TRBV28 and TRBJ1-2, with a possible D match to TRBD1 (5 bases). The V end lost 4 bases, the J end lost 5 bases, and 8 bases lay between the germline ends. The CDR3 has 12 amino acids. CDR1 is MDHEN, CDR2 SYDVKM, per germline. The CDR3 protein is CASSSQGYGYTF. CDR3 sequence (DNA): TGTGCCAGCAGTTCCCAGGGATATGGCTACACCTTC.

This chain connects TRBV2 to TRBJ2-5, with 8 bases lining up with TRBD2. The CDR3 runs to 14 residues. V lost 2 bases, J lost 6 bases, and 5 bases stayed unmatched. Germline V gene data show CDR1 as SNHLY and CDR2 as FYNNEI. This CDR3 is CASSERAGVKTQYF. The CDR3 DNA reads as TGTGCCAGCAGTGAACGAGCGGGAGTAAAGACCCAGTACTTC.

The genes are TRBV6-5 and TRBJ2-7; D not certain. V lost 4 bases and J 7 bases, leaving 14 bases between the germline ends. The germline CDR1 and CDR2 sequences are MNHEY and SVGAGI. The CDR3 loop spans 13 amino acids. CDR3 DNA sequence: TGTGCCAGCAGTTTACTCCCGGTCCCAGAGCAGTACTTC. Translation gives CASSLLPVPEQYF.

V usage is TRBV6-1 and J usage is TRBJ2-7; TRBD1 aligns across 10 bases. Looked up from germline, CDR1 is MNHNS and CDR2 is SASEGT. This CDR3 spans 15 amino acids. With 10 bases clipped from V and 4 bases from J, the junction kept 13 bases outside the gene matches. Here the CDR3 DNA reads TGTGCCACCCAGACTATAGGACAGGGGGGGTACGAGCAGTACTTC. Protein sequence: CATQTIGQGGYEQYF.

The chain combines TRBV20-1 with TRBJ2-7; perhaps TRBD1 as D (6 bases). Germline V gene lookup returns CDR1 DFQATT and CDR2 SNEGSKA (reference sequence). The CDR3 consists of 12 residues. Trimming shortened V by 6 bases and J by 3 bases, and 12 bases separated the two germline ends. The CDR3 here is CSAAADSYEQYF. The CDR3 coding sequence is TGCAGTGCGGCAGCGGACAGCTACGAGCAGTACTTC.

This chain joins TRBV29-1 and TRBJ1-1; 7 bases match TRBD1. The germline gives CDR1 SQVTM, CDR2 ANQGSEA. V was clipped by 4 bases and J by 1 base; unmatched bases: 9. The CDR3 has 15 residues. The CDR3 spells CSVARQGGGNTEAFF. CDR3 nucleotides: TGCAGCGTTGCACGACAGGGAGGAGGGAACACTGAAGCTTTCTTT.

V usage is TRBV6-2 or TRBV6-3 and J usage is TRBJ2-3; the match to TRBD2 covers 14 bases. Germline CDR1 reads MNHEY; CDR2 reads SVGEGT. The ends lost 7 bases at V and 3 bases at J; junction bases unmatched: 6. The CDR3 sequence is 16 residues long. In DNA, the CDR3 is TGTGCCAGCATCTCACGACTAGCGGGAGGGACAGATACGCAGTATTTT. Translation gives CASISRLAGGTDTQYF.

This clonotype was counted only a few times. The V gene is TRBV4-1, the J gene TRBJ2-7; D is unresolved. The CDR3 runs 14 residues. Trimming cost V 0 bases and J 6 bases, with 12 bases left between them. The V gene's germline CDR1 is MGHRA and CDR2 YSYEKL. In nucleotides, the CDR3 is TGCGCCAGCAGCCAAGATATCACCACTGGCGAGCAGTACTTC. Translated: CASSQDITTGEQYF.

This clonotype was recorded at least ten times. The chain couples TRBV6-6 to TRBJ2-1, with no clear D. This CDR3 comprises 17 residues. Trimming took off 0 bases at V and 5 bases at J, with 17 bases between the two ends. Per germline, CDR1 MNHNY and CDR2 SVGAGI (reference sequence). The CDR3 here is CASSYSWRQNLNNEQFF. CDR3 bases: TGTGCCAGCAGTTACTCCTGGCGACAAAACCTCAACAATGAGCAGTTCTTC.

This clonotype was observed many times. The CDR3 coding sequence is TGTGCCAGCAGTCAAGACAGGGTGTCCTACGAGCAGTACTTC. It yields the protein CASSQDRVSYEQYF. The chain recombines TRBV28 with TRBJ2-7; TRBD1 matches at 7 bases. Per germline, CDR1 MDHEN and CDR2 SYDVKM. Unmatched junction bases numbered 5, after V lost 5 bases and J lost 1 base. The CDR3 totals 14 residues.